The 10 T cell receptor beta chains below come from one sample, sequenced in a study of blood T cell repertoires in COVID-19. Sequencing was performed with immunoSEQ multiplex PCR; in TCRdb, only in-frame clones are kept and a portion is missing. The sample lists 30,000 or so clones; approximately 88% were seen once. The sample was peripheral blood. The receptor set was obtained from a man at least 80 years old with active COVID-19.

In DNA form, the CDR3 reads TGCGCCAGCAGGGTCAGGGCGACTGGGGCCAACGTCCTGACTTTC. The encoded protein is CASRVRATGANVLTF. The chain joins TRBV5-1 to TRBJ2-6; D might be TRBD1 (5 bases). There are 15 residues in the CDR3. Germline V gene lookup returns CDR1 SGHRS and CDR2 YFSETQ. The V and J ends lost 5 bases and 2 bases respectively, with 11 bases between them.

This clone was observed a handful of times. The gene calls are TRBV6-5 and TRBJ1-5, with D possibly TRBD1 on 6 matching bases. Germline V gives CDR1 MNHEY, CDR2 SVGAGI. CDR3 length equals 15 residues. Deletions cut 6 bases from V and 0 bases from J, with 12 bases between. The CDR3 nucleotides read TGTGCCAGCAGAAGGGACATAGGTAGCAATCAGCCCCAGCATTTT. Amino acids: CASRRDIGSNQPQHF.

This chain connects TRBV4-1 to TRBJ2-7, with D hard to call. V was cut by 0 bases and J by 6 bases, with 18 bases left in between. This CDR3 comprises 16 residues. CDR1 MGHRA and CDR2 YSYEKL come from the germline V gene. The CDR3 nucleotides read TGCGCCAGCAGCCAAGATTCACGGGTTTTTCAGAGCGAGCAGTACTTC. Its protein product is CASSQDSRVFQSEQYF.

This clone occurred once. The rearrangement links TRBV2 to TRBJ1-2; 9 bases match TRBD1. The CDR3 is 14 amino acids. J lost 6 bases, V lost 8 bases, and 10 bases had no gene match. Germline assignment: CDR1 SNHLY and CDR2 FYNNEI. CDR3 in amino acids: CASYDRDREHGYTF. CDR3 in DNA: TGTGCCAGCTACGACCGGGACAGGGAACATGGCTACACCTTC.

Note on this clone: Other DNA sequences in this sample translate to the same CDR3. This chain joins TRBV30 and TRBJ1-1; D not resolved. V shed 3 bases and J shed 0 bases, with 8 bases lying between them. Germline CDR1 and CDR2: GTSNPN and SVGIG (reference sequence). CDR3 length: 13 amino acids. CDR3 DNA sequence: TGTGCCTGGAGCGAGGGAATGAACACTGAAGCTTTCTTT. It specifies CAWSEGMNTEAFF.

The gene calls are TRBV15 and TRBJ2-1, with 12 positions matching TRBD2. CDR1 is LNHNV, CDR2 YYDKDF, per germline (reference sequence). The CDR3 is 16 residues long. The V gene end was trimmed by 1 base and the J gene end by 7 bases; junction bases not matched to a gene: 5. The CDR3: CATSRATSGGQNEQFF. DNA for the CDR3: TGTGCCACCAGCAGAGCTACTAGCGGGGGGCAGAATGAGCAGTTCTTC. Using reference TRBV15 and TRBJ2-1 for the parts outside the CDR3, the full variable domain is DAMVIQNPRYQVTQFGKPVTLSCSQTLNHNVMYWYQQKSSQAPKLLFHYYDKDFNNEADTPDNFQSRRPNTSFCFLDIRSPGLGDTAMYLCATSRATSGGQNEQFFGPGTRLTVL.

This chain connects TRBV25-1 to TRBJ2-7, with 7 bases that match TRBD1. Germline loops: CDR1 MGHDK, CDR2 SYGVNS. With 3 bases clipped from V and 5 bases from J, the junction kept 10 bases outside the gene matches. This CDR3 region has 15 residues. CDR3 protein: CASSDAGQVSHEQYF. CDR3 nucleotides: TGTGCCAGCAGTGATGCAGGACAGGTCTCTCACGAGCAGTACTTC.

This clone is a singleton in its sample. The chain employs TRBV21-1 and TRBJ2-1; TRBD2 is the table's D call, not checked against the DNA. TRBV21-1 is designated a pseudogene. The CDR3 consists of 16 residues. Here the CDR3 reads CASSKGGGTLQDEQFF. CDR3 nucleotides: TGTGCCAGCAGCAAAGGCGGGGGGACCCTCCAGGATGAGCAGTTCTTC.

The V call is TRBV10-1, the J call TRBJ2-3; 10 nucleotides align to TRBD2. CDR3 length equals 16 residues. CDR1 and CDR2 from the germline V gene are WNHNN and SYGVQD (reference sequence). V lost 10 bases to trimming and J lost 4 bases; unmatched junction nucleotides: 14. The CDR3 DNA reads as TGCGCCACCCCTTCATCTACTAGCGGGGACGCAGATACGCAGTATTTT. This codes for CATPSSTSGDADTQYF.

The J gene is TRBJ1-1, the V gene TRBV2; D might be TRBD1 (6 bases). Trimming took 6 bases from V and 0 from J, leaving 11 bases between them. The CDR3 extends over 14 amino acids. Looked up from germline, CDR1 is SNHLY and CDR2 is FYNNEI. CDR3 sequence (DNA): TGTGCCAGCAGCGTGGGACAAATGAACACTGAAGCTTTCTTT. Protein: CASSVGQMNTEAFF.